The 30 T cell receptor beta chains listed next were all sequenced from one sample in a study of blood T cell repertoires in COVID-19. Data came from immunoSEQ multiplex PCR; TCRdb stores just in-frame clones and leaves some out. The sample shows tens of thousands of clones, approximately 85% of them seen only once. Sequencing was done on a sample of peripheral blood. All receptors come from a human donor in a cohort sampled during active COVID-19.

The chain has TRBV5-4 and TRBJ2-7; 7 bases are shared with TRBD2. The CDR3 length is 15 residues. CDR1 and CDR2 (germline): SGHNT, YYREEE (reference sequence). J was trimmed by 0 bases and V by 0 bases; bases with no gene match: 3. CDR3 coding DNA: TGTGCCAGCAGCTTGGATCTAGCGGCCTCCTACGAGCAGTACTTC. It encodes CASSLDLAASYEQYF.

The V call is TRBV27, the J call TRBJ2-7, with 10 bases lining up with TRBD2. Germline assignment: CDR1 MNHEY and CDR2 SMNVEV (reference sequence). The junction had 7 bases not matched to a gene; V was cut back by 5 bases and J by 6 bases. This CDR3 is 14 amino acids long. CDR3 amino acids: CASSAHLAGVEQYF. CDR3 sequence (DNA): TGTGCCAGCAGTGCCCACCTAGCGGGAGTCGAGCAGTACTTC.

V gene TRBV10-3 combines with J gene TRBJ2-2; a weak D match, TRBD1 (5 bases). This CDR3 is 16 amino acids long. Germline V CDR1 and CDR2: ENHRY, SYGVKD. The V end lost 4 bases, the J end lost 1 base, and 13 bases lay between the germline ends. The CDR3 region is CAISGTRNQNTGELFF. The DNA of the CDR3 is TGTGCCATCAGTGGGACACGGAACCAGAACACCGGGGAGCTGTTTTTT.

V usage is TRBV30 and J usage is TRBJ1-2; D not certain. The CDR3 contains 12 residues. The V gene's germline CDR1 is GTSNPN and CDR2 SVGIG (reference sequence). Between the trimmed V and J ends, which lost 2 bases and 6 bases, there was a span of 10 bases. The CDR3 DNA is TGTGCCTGGAGTCACGAGAGGGATGGCTACACCTTC. It specifies CAWSHERDGYTF.

V usage is TRBV10-3 and J usage is TRBJ2-2; D not certain. V was cut by 6 bases and J by 4 bases, with 3 bases left in between. Germline V gene sequence: CDR1 ENHRY, CDR2 SYGVKD. The CDR3 totals 11 residues. CDR3 nucleotides: TGTGCCATCAGCTCCACCGGGGAGCTGTTTTTT. Its translation is CAISSTGELFF.

The chain joins TRBV15 to TRBJ2-7; no clear D gene. The CDR3 sequence is 13 residues long. CDR1 and CDR2 from the germline V gene are LNHNV and YYDKDF (reference sequence). The V and J ends lost 0 bases and 0 bases respectively, with 3 bases between them. The CDR3 DNA reads TGTGCCACCAGCAGAGATCTCTCCTACGAGCAGTACTTC. Protein: CATSRDLSYEQYF.

The chain couples TRBV3-1 (or the pseudogene TRBV3-2) to TRBJ2-2, with D possibly being TRBD2 (6 bases). Trimming shortened V by 4 bases and J by 0 bases, and 6 bases separated the two germline ends. The CDR3 sequence is 14 residues long. CDR1 is LGHDT, CDR2 YNNKEL, per germline (reference sequence). The CDR3 region has the DNA TGTGCCAGCAGCCGGGACTCGAACACCGGGGAGCTGTTTTTT. Amino acid sequence: CASSRDSNTGELFF.

The chain recombines TRBV5-1 with TRBJ2-1; maybe TRBD2 (6 bases). In germline, CDR1 is SGHRS, CDR2 YFSETQ. The CDR3 runs to 15 residues. V dropped 4 bases and J dropped 6 bases, with 17 bases sitting between them. DNA of the CDR3: TGCGCCAGCAGCGTGTACGGGAGCCTTGGCAATGAGCAGTTCTTC. Translating it yields CASSVYGSLGNEQFF.

The genes are TRBV5-1 and TRBJ1-1; a weak D match, TRBD1 (6 bases). Germline V gene lookup returns CDR1 SGHRS and CDR2 YFSETQ. CDR3 size: 14 residues. V was pared by 4 bases and J by 2 bases, with 12 bases between. CDR3 sequence reads: CASSLGQINTEAFF. In nucleotides, the CDR3 is TGCGCCAGCAGCCTAGGACAGATTAACACTGAAGCTTTCTTT.

The CDR3 region has the DNA TGTGCCAGCAGTAGAGGGATAACAACTAATGAAAAACTGTTTTTT. This translates into CASSRGITTNEKLFF. J is TRBJ1-4 and V is TRBV2; D gene uncertain. CDR1 SNHLY and CDR2 FYNNEI come from the germline V gene. The V gene lost 5 bases and the J gene lost 0 bases, with 10 bases spanning the gap. The CDR3 runs 15 residues.

This sequence joins TRBV6-5 and TRBJ1-3; perhaps TRBD1 as D (5 bases). V lost 0 bases, J lost 1 base, and 7 bases lay in between. The CDR3 consists of 15 residues. CDR1 is MNHEY, CDR2 SVGAGI, per germline. CDR3 nucleotide sequence: TGTGCCAGCAGTTACTCCAGGGAATCTGGAAACACCATATATTTT. Residues: CASSYSRESGNTIYF.

The chain combines TRBV6-4 with TRBJ2-3; TRBD1 might be the D (7 bases). Germline V lookup: CDR1 MRHNA, CDR2 SNTAGT. V was shortened by 5 bases and J by 4 bases, with 16 bases between the two germline ends. CDR3 length: 15 amino acids. The DNA of the CDR3 is TGTGCCAGCAGTCATGCGGGACAGAGGGCAGATACGCAGTATTTT. This translates into CASSHAGQRADTQYF.

Only one count was recorded for this clone. This sequence joins TRBV25-1 and TRBJ1-1; D possibly corresponds to TRBD1 (5 bases). The CDR3 covers 13 residues. The germline V gene has CDR1 MGHDK and CDR2 SYGVNS. V was shortened by 3 bases and J by 6 bases, with 11 bases between the two germline ends. CDR3: CASSEAGEAEAFF. DNA for the CDR3: TGTGCCAGCAGTGAGGCGGGGGAGGCTGAAGCTTTCTTT.

The chain combines TRBV3-1 (or the pseudogene TRBV3-2) with TRBJ2-3, with D tentatively TRBD2 (6 bases). Trimming left V 0 bases short and J 5 bases short, with 12 bases between. The CDR3 extends over 15 amino acids. CDR1 is LGHDT and CDR2 is YNNKEL in the germline V gene (reference sequence). CDR3 residues: CASSQDARTIDTQYF. In nucleotides, the CDR3 is TGTGCCAGCAGCCAAGACGCTAGGACTATAGATACGCAGTATTTT.

The chain joins TRBV13 to TRBJ1-6; a weak D match, TRBD1 (6 bases). The germline V gene encodes CDR1 PRHDT and CDR2 FYEKMQ (reference sequence). Trimming left V 5 bases short and J 0 bases short, with 14 bases between. The CDR3 is 17 residues long. CDR3 in amino acids: CASSERTGSSYNSPLHF. CDR3 in DNA: TGTGCCAGCAGCGAGAGAACAGGGAGCTCCTATAATTCACCCCTCCACTTT.

The chain joins TRBV10-1 to TRBJ2-1; 8 bases agree with TRBD2. CDR3 length: 16 amino acids. The V segment lost 3 bases and the J segment 8 bases; nucleotides outside the gene matches: 12. Germline CDR1 WNHNN, CDR2 SYGVQD (reference sequence). CDR3 sequence: CASSDSGTSLLDEQFF. CDR3 coding DNA: TGCGCCAGCAGTGACTCCGGGACTAGTCTGTTGGATGAGCAGTTCTTC.

V usage is TRBV29-1 and J usage is TRBJ1-1; TRBD1 aligns across 10 bases. This CDR3 has 14 residues. CDR1 is SQVTM and CDR2 is ANQGSEA in the germline V gene. After removal of 7 bases from V and 1 base from J, the junction contained 6 bases not matched to a gene. CDR3 protein: CSATTGGANTEAFF. DNA for the CDR3: TGCAGCGCTACGACAGGGGGCGCGAACACTGAAGCTTTCTTT.

The chain is built from TRBV19 and TRBJ2-3, with no clear D. Germline CDR1 LNHDA, CDR2 SQIVND (reference sequence). CDR3 length: 14 amino acids. V shed 2 bases and J shed 0 bases, with 6 bases lying between them. CDR3 sequence (DNA): TGTGCCAGTAGTATAAGCCCGAGCACAGATACGCAGTATTTT. It is translated as CASSISPSTDTQYF.

The genes are TRBV28 and TRBJ2-1; D possibly corresponds to TRBD1 (6 bases). Trimming took 5 bases from V and 7 from J, leaving 21 bases between them. This CDR3 region has 16 residues. Germline values: CDR1 MDHEN, CDR2 SYDVKM. In DNA form, the CDR3 reads TGTGCCAGCAGTGATAAAGGGGGTAATTCTAGGAATGAGCAGTTCTTC. Its translation is CASSDKGGNSRNEQFF. Looking up the rest from reference TRBV28 and TRBJ2-1 gives the full variable domain: DVKVTQSSRYLVKRTGEKVFLECVQDMDHENMFWYRQDPGLGLRLIYFSYDVKMKEKGDIPEGYSVSREKKERFSLILESASTNQTSMYLCASSDKGGNSRNEQFFGPGTRLTVL.

V usage is TRBV5-1 and J usage is TRBJ2-1; TRBD2 matches at 10 bases. This CDR3 comprises 15 residues. V was pared by 4 bases and J by 16 bases, with 17 bases of the junction left unmatched. Per the germline V gene, CDR1 is SGHRS and CDR2 is YFSETQ. The CDR3 loop reads CASSPGLAADFPLFF. The CDR3 DNA follows: TGCGCCAGCAGCCCCGGACTAGCGGCCGACTTTCCCCTATTCTTC.

The genes are TRBV7-2 and TRBJ1-6; 8 positions agree with TRBD1. This CDR3 has 15 residues. J gave up 5 bases and V 5 bases, and 5 bases lay outside the gene matches. Germline values: CDR1 SGHTA, CDR2 FQGNSA. In DNA, the CDR3 is TGTGCCAGCAGCACGGGGACAGGCGATAATTCACCCCTCCACTTT. Translated, it gives CASSTGTGDNSPLHF.

CDR3 region: CASSLVGGYTEAFF. Written as DNA, the CDR3 is TGTGCCAGCAGCTTGGTAGGAGGCTACACTGAAGCTTTCTTT. The J gene is TRBJ1-1, the V gene TRBV5-4, with no clear D. This CDR3 spans 14 amino acids. CDR1 and CDR2 (germline): SGHNT, YYREEE (reference sequence). Deletions cut 0 bases from V and 3 bases from J, with 9 bases between.

V usage is TRBV7-3 and J usage is TRBJ2-2; no reliable D call. From germline, CDR1 is SGHTA and CDR2 FQGTGA. V lost 5 bases and J lost 0, with 16 bases in between. This CDR3 is 17 amino acids long. The DNA of the CDR3 is TGTGCCAGCAGCCACCCTCGGCAGGCGTCGAACACCGGGGAGCTGTTTTTT. It specifies CASSHPRQASNTGELFF.

This chain joins TRBV6-2 or TRBV6-3 and TRBJ2-7; D call uncertain. Germline CDR1 MNHEY, CDR2 SVGEGT. V lost 6 bases and J 2 bases, leaving 17 bases between the germline ends. The CDR3 covers 15 residues. The CDR3 DNA sequence: TGTGCCAGCAGCCGTGGAGAGACGGAAGCCTACGAGCAGTACTTC. Its translation: CASSRGETEAYEQYF.

This chain uses TRBV15 with TRBJ2-6; 7 nucleotides line up with TRBD1. There are 18 residues in the CDR3. Germline trimming cut 0 bases from V and 3 bases from J; bases unmatched to any gene: 8. Germline loops: CDR1 LNHNV, CDR2 YYDKDF (reference sequence). CDR3 loop: CATSRDSEGAFGANVLTF. In nucleotides, the CDR3 is TGTGCCACCAGCAGAGATAGTGAGGGGGCTTTTGGGGCCAACGTCCTGACTTTC.

This clone was seen only a few times. This chain uses TRBV5-4 with TRBJ2-7; D is unresolved. The CDR3 has 16 amino acids. Looked up from germline, CDR1 is SGHNT and CDR2 is YYREEE (reference sequence). The V end was cut by 2 bases, the J end by 0 bases, with 15 bases between. Here the CDR3 reads CASSFGSGGISYEQYF. CDR3 bases: TGTGCCAGCAGCTTTGGCAGTGGCGGTATCTCCTACGAGCAGTACTTC.

The rearrangement uses TRBV4-1 and TRBJ1-1, with TRBD1 matching over 9 bases. This CDR3 is built from 15 residues. Trimming took 4 bases from V and 2 from J; bases not matched to a gene: 5. The germline V gene has CDR1 MGHRA and CDR2 YSYEKL. The chain's CDR3 is CASSRDRVPNTEAFF. In DNA form, the CDR3 reads TGCGCCAGCAGCCGGGACAGGGTCCCTAACACTGAAGCTTTCTTT.

The rearrangement uses TRBV29-1 and TRBJ1-1, with a weak D call TRBD1 (6 bases). Trimming took 6 bases from V and 4 from J, leaving 15 bases between them. CDR1 SQVTM and CDR2 ANQGSEA come from the germline V gene. The CDR3 spans 13 residues. The chain's CDR3 is CSVDTGYVTEAFF. The CDR3 DNA sequence: TGCAGCGTAGACACAGGGTACGTCACTGAAGCTTTCTTT.

The chain is built from TRBV18 and TRBJ2-2; tentative D call: TRBD1 (5 bases). This CDR3 has 15 amino acids. CDR1 is KGHSH and CDR2 is LQKENI in the germline V gene. V was shortened by 4 bases and J by 0 bases, with 9 bases between the two germline ends. The CDR3 is CASSRDRPNTGELFF. CDR3 DNA sequence: TGTGCCAGCTCACGCGACAGACCGAACACCGGGGAGCTGTTTTTT.

The gene calls are TRBV27 and TRBJ2-7, with TRBD2 identical over 12 bases. The CDR3 is 15 residues long. The V segment lost 5 bases and the J segment 2 bases; nucleotides outside the gene matches: 4. The germline gives CDR1 MNHEY, CDR2 SMNVEV (reference sequence). The DNA of the CDR3 is TGTGCCAGCAGTCCGCGACTAGCGGGAGCCTACGAGCAGTACTTC. Its translation is CASSPRLAGAYEQYF.